The rows below give T cell receptor beta chains drawn from one sample of a study of post-analysis software for immune sequencing data. TCRdb re-analysed the PCR reads in MiXCR, keeping a single row per CDR3 protein. The profile shows approximately 730,000 distinct CDR3 sequences, 25% to 30% of them singletons. Sequenced: blood. The receptors come from a girl under 18 with multiple sclerosis. The CDR3 runs from the conserved cysteine through the conserved F or W. D genes are given only for firm matches. The listing skips clone size in some rows; elsewhere it reads once, few, many or a size class.

TRBV20-1	once	TRBJ2-5	TRBD2	CSARDVGGAVLDTQYF	TGCAGTGCTAGAGATGTCGGGGGGGCGGTTCTAGACACCCAGTACTTC
TRBV11-2	-	TRBJ2-1	TRBD2	CASSLVSGGGDNEQFF	TGTGCCAGCAGCTTAGTATCGGGGGGGGGCGACAATGAGCAGTTCTTC
TRBV29-1	many	TRBJ2-3	-	CSVEGGLVSDTQYF	TGCAGCGTTGAAGGGGGGCTAGTTTCAGATACGCAGTATTTT
TRBV7-9	-	TRBJ2-5	TRBD1	CASSPKRQGQETQYF	TGTGCCAGCAGCCCTAAAAGACAGGGTCAAGAGACCCAGTACTTC
TRBV7-9	-	TRBJ2-5	TRBD1	CAGSPGTGRIQYF	TGTGCCGGCAGCCCCGGGACAGGGAGGATTCAGTACTTC
TRBV9	many	TRBJ2-3	-	CASSATSWADTQYF	TGTGCCAGCAGCGCTACTAGCTGGGCAGATACGCAGTATTTT
TRBV21-1	-	TRBJ2-6	-	CASSNLQGRFTGANVLTF	TGTGCCAGCAGCAACCTACAGGGGAGGTTCACTGGGGCCAACGTCCTGACTTTC
TRBV12-3/TRBV12-4	-	TRBJ1-4	TRBD1	CASSARDRGEKLFF	TGTGCCAGCAGTGCCCGGGACAGGGGTGAAAAACTGTTTTTT
TRBV18	-	TRBJ2-7	TRBD1	CASSKDRGTGGEQYF	TGTGCCAGCTCCAAGGACAGGGGGACTGGAGGCGAGCAGTACTTC
TRBV20-1	-	TRBJ1-1	-	CSVRDFREAFF	TGCAGTGTTAGAGATTTCCGGGAAGCTTTCTTT
TRBV6-5	-	TRBJ2-1	TRBD2	CANSRRTSGISYEQFF	TGTGCCAACAGCCGCCGGACTAGCGGGATCTCCTACGAGCAGTTCTTC
TRBV20-1	few	TRBJ2-4	-	CSARQLWGKNIQYF	TGCAGTGCTAGACAGCTCTGGGGCAAAAACATTCAGTACTTC
TRBV6-5	few	TRBJ1-2	TRBD1	CASSADREMYGYTF	TGTGCCAGCAGTGCGGACAGGGAGATGTATGGCTACACCTTC
TRBV20-1	few	TRBJ1-6	-	CSARKPNSPLHF	TGCAGTGCTAGGAAGCCGAATTCACCCCTCCACTTT
TRBV7-2	-	TRBJ2-1	TRBD2	CASSETSGGAHEQFF	TGTGCCAGCAGCGAAACTAGCGGGGGGGCCCATGAGCAGTTCTTC
TRBV7-2	-	TRBJ2-3	-	CASSYIPGVPITDTQYF	TGTGCCAGCAGCTATATACCAGGGGTACCTATCACAGATACGCAGTATTTT
TRBV2	few	TRBJ1-1	-	CASRVMNTEAFF	TGTGCCAGCAGGGTGATGAACACTGAAGCTTTCTTT
TRBV12-3/TRBV12-4	-	TRBJ2-3	-	CASSPGPHTDTQYF	TGTGCCAGCAGTCCCGGGCCACACACAGATACGCAGTATTTT
TRBV24-1	few	TRBJ2-5	-	CATSDLLDREETQYF	TGTGCCACCAGTGATTTGCTTGATAGAGAAGAGACCCAGTACTTC
TRBV20-1	many	TRBJ2-7	TRBD1	CSARAGTDSYEQYF	TGCAGTGCTAGAGCCGGGACAGACTCCTACGAGCAGTACTTC
TRBV7-6	-	TRBJ2-7	-	CASSLEGGGVREQYF	TGTGCCAGCAGTCTAGAGGGCGGGGGCGTGAGGGAGCAGTACTTC
TRBV11-2	-	TRBJ2-5	-	CASSYGTRETQYF	TGTGCCAGCAGCTACGGGACCCGGGAGACCCAGTACTTC
TRBV5-6	few	TRBJ2-5	-	CASSQGWVQETQYF	TGTGCCAGCAGCCAGGGATGGGTACAAGAGACCCAGTACTTC
TRBV6-5	few	TRBJ2-1	-	CASSYAGLDKQFF	TGTGCCAGCAGTTACGCGGGGCTAGATAAGCAGTTCTTC
TRBV7-7	few	TRBJ2-3	-	CASSSGSGSTDTQYF	TGTGCCAGCAGCTCGGGGAGCGGTAGCACAGATACGCAGTATTTT
TRBV7-2	few	TRBJ2-7	-	CASSLARNSYEQYF	TGTGCCAGCAGCTTAGCACGAAACTCCTACGAGCAGTACTTC
TRBV10-3	-	TRBJ1-2	-	CAISAQPSYGYTF	TGTGCCATCAGTGCACAGCCATCCTATGGCTACACCTTC
TRBV6-2/TRBV6-3	few	TRBJ2-1	-	CASSYNGIWNEQFF	TGTGCCAGCAGTTACAACGGTATCTGGAATGAGCAGTTCTTC
TRBV6-1	few	TRBJ1-1	TRBD1	CASTITGTGSTEAFF	TGTGCCAGCACCATAACAGGGACAGGGAGTACTGAAGCTTTCTTT
TRBV5-1	few	TRBJ2-7	-	CASSRDVYSYEQYF	TGCGCCAGCAGCCGAGACGTTTATTCCTACGAGCAGTACTTC
TRBV5-1	-	TRBJ1-1	TRBD1	CASSLQTGTGTEAFF	TGCGCCAGCAGCTTACAGACAGGGACCGGAACTGAAGCTTTCTTT
TRBV28	-	TRBJ2-7	TRBD2	CASSGTLTSGIDEQYF	TGTGCCAGCAGTGGTACCCTGACTAGCGGGATCGACGAGCAGTACTTC
TRBV29-1	few	TRBJ1-2	-	CSDWDTNYGYTF	TGCAGCGACTGGGACACTAACTATGGCTACACCTTC
TRBV7-9	-	TRBJ1-2	TRBD1	CASSWGDRETYGYTF	TGTGCCAGCAGTTGGGGGGACAGGGAGACCTATGGCTACACCTTC
TRBV6-2/TRBV6-3	few	TRBJ2-1	TRBD2	CASTDSGRLNEQFF	TGTGCCAGCACCGATAGCGGGAGGTTGAATGAGCAGTTCTTC
TRBV5-1	few	TRBJ2-5	TRBD1	CASSLGDRGLETQYF	TGCGCCAGCAGCTTGGGAGACAGGGGGTTAGAGACCCAGTACTTC
TRBV12-3/TRBV12-4	-	TRBJ1-5	-	CASSPRQGIPQHF	TGTGCCAGCAGCCCAAGGCAGGGGATCCCCCAGCATTTT
TRBV2	-	TRBJ2-1	-	CASTPRTSRKQFF	TGTGCCAGCACCCCCAGGACCTCTAGGAAGCAGTTCTTC
TRBV7-2	once	TRBJ1-4	TRBD1	CASSLARTGKRFF	TGTGCCAGCAGCTTAGCGCGGACAGGGAAACGGTTTTTT
TRBV10-1	-	TRBJ1-1	-	CASTREVGTEAFF	TGCGCCAGCACGAGGGAAGTGGGCACTGAAGCTTTCTTT
TRBV6-2/TRBV6-3	few	TRBJ2-1	-	CASSYSIYNEQFF	TGTGCCAGCAGTTACTCGATCTACAATGAGCAGTTCTTC
TRBV4-3	-	TRBJ2-5	-	CASSQDRRGNQETQYF	TGCGCCAGCAGCCAAGATCGCCGGGGGAACCAAGAGACCCAGTACTTC
TRBV7-2	-	TRBJ2-6	-	CASSSPRGVGANVLTF	TGTGCCAGCAGCTCCCCCCGGGGAGTCGGGGCCAACGTCCTGACTTTC
TRBV12-3/TRBV12-4	many	TRBJ2-5	-	CASSLAGGNQETQYF	TGTGCCAGCAGTTTAGCGGGGGGAAACCAAGAGACCCAGTACTTC
TRBV7-2	-	TRBJ1-2	-	CASSFLTGNYGYTF	TGTGCCAGCAGCTTCCTTACAGGAAACTATGGCTACACCTTC
TRBV7-9	many	TRBJ2-1	-	CASRGGGSYNEQFF	TGTGCCAGCAGGGGCGGCGGGTCCTACAATGAGCAGTTCTTC
TRBV5-1	-	TRBJ1-2	-	CASSLKRETGYTF	TGCGCCAGCAGCTTGAAACGGGAAACCGGCTACACCTTC
TRBV6-6	many	TRBJ2-4	-	CASSSQALLTGKNIQYF	TGTGCCAGCAGTTCACAGGCCCTCCTCACGGGCAAAAACATTCAGTACTTC
TRBV4-2	-	TRBJ2-3	TRBD2	CASSQDGLAGSSDTQYF	TGTGCCAGCAGCCAAGATGGCCTAGCGGGGTCTTCGGATACGCAGTATTTT
TRBV7-9	once	TRBJ2-5	TRBD2	CASSGGTSGPRETQYF	TGTGCCAGCAGCGGAGGGACTAGCGGACCCCGGGAGACCCAGTACTTC